The 25 T cell receptor beta chains reported below all come from one sample, sequenced in a study of regulatory T cells in long-lasting Graves disease. Construction of the TCR beta libraries employed iRepertoire HTBI primers in conjunction with Arm-PCR of CDR3 regions. TCRdb processed the multiplex PCR reads anew with MiXCR; each CDR3 protein has one entry. This table has 600,000 to 800,000 distinct CDR3 sequences, roughly 30% appearing once. Time point in this sample: persistent/refractory GD, antithyroid drugs over 5 years with positive TRAb. Extracted RNA from PBMCs served as the source of the TCR library. Sequencing used peripheral blood mononuclear cells (PBMCs), obtained when the disease was refractory, from a patient treated with antithyroid drugs. The receptors shown here come from a female donor with Graves disease.

The CDR3 bases are TGTGCCAGCAGTTCGTCCAAGCGGATGAGCACTGAAGCTTTCTTT. Translating it yields CASSSSKRMSTEAFF. V and J are TRBV6-9 and TRBJ1-1, with no clear D. Trimming removed 4 bases at V and 4 bases at J, with 16 bases between. Germline CDR1 is MNHGY and CDR2 is SVAAGI. The CDR3 loop spans 15 amino acids.

This clonotype was observed many times. The rearrangement links TRBV28 to TRBJ2-7, with 7 bases matching TRBD1. J lost 6 bases, V lost 5 bases, and 10 bases had no gene match. The CDR3 runs 14 residues. From germline, CDR1 is MDHEN and CDR2 SYDVKM. Written as DNA, the CDR3 is TGTGCCAGCAGTCCGGGACAGCACCCTCCCGAGCAGTACTTC. This encodes CASSPGQHPPEQYF.

The chain combines TRBV18 with TRBJ2-7, with TRBD2 as a possible D gene (5 bases). Trimming removed 6 bases at V and 1 base at J, with 16 bases between. The germline gives CDR1 KGHSH, CDR2 LQKENI. CDR3 length equals 15 residues. The CDR3 protein is CASSLGVSGSYEQYF. The CDR3 DNA follows: TGTGCCAGCTCCCTCGGCGTCTCGGGGTCCTACGAGCAGTACTTC. Together with reference TRBV18 and TRBJ2-7, the CDR3 gives the full variable domain: NAGVMQNPRHLVRRRGQEARLRCSPMKGHSHVYWYRQLPEEGLKFMVYLQKENIIDESGMPKERFSAEFPKEGPSILRIQQVVRGDSAAYFCASSLGVSGSYEQYFGPGTRLTVT.

Worth noting for this clonotype: A much larger clone lies a single base off, so this may be a read error. The V gene is TRBV2, the J gene TRBJ1-1, with D uncertain. The CDR3 length is 12 residues. Germline V CDR1 and CDR2: SNHLY, FYNNEI. CDR3 DNA sequence: TGTGCCAGCAGAGATCCTGGTGCTGAAGCTCTCTTT. This encodes CASRDPGAEALF.

Note on this clonotype: One junction end does not reproduce the germline sequence, and a read error may be involved. This sequence joins TRBV11-2 and TRBJ2-7, with a weak D call TRBD2 (5 bases). CDR1 is SGHAT and CDR2 is FQNNGV in the germline V gene. This CDR3 comprises 14 residues. CDR3 region: CANSGGLSSYEQYF. The CDR3 bases are TGTGCCAACAGCGGAGGATTAAGCTCCTACGAGCAGTACTTC. Full variable domain (remainder filled in from reference TRBV11-2 and TRBJ2-7): EAGVAQSPRYKIIEKRQSVAFWCNPISGHATLYWYQQILGQGPKLLIQFQNNGVVDDSQLPKDRFSAERLKGVDSTLKIQPAKLEDSAVYLCANSGGLSSYEQYFGPGTRLTVT.

This sequence joins TRBV10-1 and TRBJ1-1; no clear D gene. The CDR3 covers 13 residues. V lost 6 bases and J lost 0, with 8 bases in between. Per the germline V gene, CDR1 is WNHNN and CDR2 is SYGVQD (reference sequence). CDR3 sequence: CASRDGLNTEAFF. The CDR3, as DNA: TGCGCCAGCAGAGACGGCTTGAACACTGAAGCTTTCTTT.

The V call is TRBV19, the J call TRBJ1-5; tentatively, D is TRBD1 (6 bases). Between the trimmed V and J ends, which lost 7 bases and 9 bases, there was a span of 37 bases. This CDR3 has 20 residues. Germline V gene data show CDR1 as LNHDA and CDR2 as SQIVND (reference sequence). CDR3 sequence: CASMGAWAGAPPLAWMPQHF. Here the CDR3 DNA reads TGTGCCAGTATGGGAGCATGGGCAGGGGCTCCCCCCCTCGCGTGGATGCCCCAGCATTTT.

The chain recombines TRBV19 with TRBJ1-1; 10 bases are a match to TRBD1. The CDR3 totals 15 residues. CDR1 LNHDA and CDR2 SQIVND come from the germline V gene (reference sequence). The V segment lost 7 bases and the J segment 7 bases; nucleotides outside the gene matches: 12. CDR3 residues: CASNSPRDRGIEAFF. The CDR3 nucleotides are TGTGCCAGTAATAGCCCCCGGGACAGGGGTATTGAAGCTTTCTTT.

The chain employs TRBV29-1 and TRBJ1-2; D remains unclear. CDR3 length: 13 amino acids. The V and J ends lost 4 bases and 8 bases respectively, with 17 bases between them. Looked up from germline, CDR1 is SQVTM and CDR2 is ANQGSEA. This CDR3 reads CSVGVTPSSGYTF. The CDR3 DNA reads as TGCAGCGTTGGGGTCACGCCGAGTTCGGGCTACACCTTC.

This clonotype showed up just a few times. The chain couples TRBV12-3 or TRBV12-4 to TRBJ1-2; 8 bases fit TRBD1. J was trimmed by 2 bases and V by 6 bases; bases with no gene match: 8. CDR3 length equals 15 residues. CDR3 region: CASSPPGQENYGYTF. The CDR3 bases are TGTGCCAGCAGCCCCCCGGGACAGGAGAACTATGGCTACACCTTC.

The chain has TRBV6-2 or TRBV6-3 and TRBJ1-1, with D possibly being TRBD1 (6 bases). The CDR3 consists of 13 residues. The V end was cut by 10 bases, the J end by 4 bases, with 16 bases between. Germline V CDR1 and CDR2: MNHEY, SVGEGT. CDR3 region: CAIEQGWGTEAFF. The CDR3 region has the DNA TGTGCCATCGAACAGGGCTGGGGCACTGAAGCTTTCTTT.

V usage is TRBV13 and J usage is TRBJ1-1; 12 positions match TRBD1. Germline V gene data show CDR1 as PRHDT and CDR2 as FYEKMQ (reference sequence). The CDR3 length is 16 residues. V trimming: 5 bases; J trimming: 3 bases; junction bases outside the gene matches: 7. This CDR3 is CASSGGTGGDDTEAFF. The DNA of the CDR3 is TGTGCCAGCAGCGGAGGGACAGGGGGCGATGACACTGAAGCTTTCTTT.

The chain joins TRBV19 to TRBJ2-2; D may be TRBD1 (6 bases). Deletions cut 7 bases from V and 0 bases from J, with 12 bases between. The CDR3 extends over 15 amino acids. From germline, CDR1 is LNHDA and CDR2 SQIVND (reference sequence). The CDR3 loop reads CASNHGTTNTGELFF. Written as DNA, the CDR3 is TGTGCCAGTAACCACGGGACAACGAACACCGGGGAGCTGTTTTTT.

This clonotype appeared a few times. The gene calls are TRBV27 and TRBJ2-5, with TRBD2 matching over 7 bases. Per germline, CDR1 MNHEY and CDR2 SMNVEV (reference sequence). V shed 6 bases, J shed 2 bases, and the junction held 9 bases outside the gene matches. The CDR3 runs to 15 residues. DNA of the CDR3: TGTGCCAGCAGATTTTTGGGAGGGAGGCAAGAGACCCAGTACTTC. Encoded protein: CASRFLGGRQETQYF.

This clonotype occurred a few times. The V call is TRBV28, the J call TRBJ1-2; 9 bases line up with TRBD1. Germline V gene lookup returns CDR1 MDHEN and CDR2 SYDVKM. This CDR3 has 15 residues. Losses at the gene ends were 4 bases for V and 8 bases for J; bases not matched to a gene: 11. DNA for the CDR3: TGTGCCAGCAGTTCCCGGGACAGGGTATGGGAAGGCTACACCTTC. It codes for CASSSRDRVWEGYTF.

The chain's CDR3 is CASSSREEYEQYF. CDR3 in DNA: TGTGCCAGCAGCTCGCGCGAGGAGTACGAGCAGTACTTC. The genes are TRBV7-9 and TRBJ2-7; D gene uncertain. The length of the CDR3 is 13 residues. Trimming removed 4 bases from V and 4 bases from J, with 11 bases in between. Germline lookup yields CDR1 SEHNR and CDR2 FQNEAQ (reference sequence).

This clonotype was recorded at least ten times. J is TRBJ1-1 and V is TRBV10-3, with D perhaps matching TRBD1 (6 bases). Trimming took off 6 bases at V and 1 base at J, with 12 bases between the two ends. CDR3 length: 14 amino acids. Germline assignment: CDR1 ENHRY and CDR2 SYGVKD. Written as DNA, the CDR3 is TGTGCCATCAGCGCCGGGACACCGAACACTGAAGCTTTCTTT. Translating gives CAISAGTPNTEAFF.

In this sample, this clonotype turned up a few times. V and J are TRBV20-1 and TRBJ1-1; 7 bases align to TRBD1. With V trimmed by 2 bases and J by 0 bases, 12 bases remained unmatched. The germline V gene has CDR1 DFQATT and CDR2 SNEGSKA (reference sequence). This CDR3 has 17 amino acids. CDR3 in DNA: TGCAGTGCTAGACAGGGGGGCGCCTCGCCGGTGAACACTGAAGCTTTCTTT. It is translated as CSARQGGASPVNTEAFF.

The chain joins TRBV29-1 to TRBJ2-2; D may be TRBD1 or TRBD2 (6 bases each). V was trimmed by 3 bases and J by 7 bases, leaving 12 bases between them. Looked up from germline, CDR1 is SQVTM and CDR2 is ANQGSEA. This CDR3 contains 13 residues. CDR3 nucleotides: TGCAGCGTTGACCCCGGGGGCGGCGGGGAGCTGTTTTTT. It encodes CSVDPGGGGELFF.

This clonotype was detected a few times. This chain links TRBV3-1 with TRBJ1-2; possible D gene TRBD1, 5 bases. Germline CDR1 is LGHDT and CDR2 is YNNKEL (reference sequence). V dropped 2 bases and J dropped 5 bases, with 9 bases sitting between them. The CDR3 extends over 13 amino acids. CDR3 residues: CASSQMQGYGYTF. In DNA form, the CDR3 reads TGTGCCAGCAGCCAAATGCAGGGTTATGGCTACACCTTC.

The rearrangement joins TRBV30 to TRBJ1-1; D may be TRBD1 (6 bases). This CDR3 is 13 amino acids long. Germline CDR1 is GTSNPN and CDR2 is SVGIG (reference sequence). V shed 4 bases and J shed 4 bases, with 13 bases lying between them. The CDR3 DNA reads TGTGCCTGGAATAAACAGGGTTCCACTGAAGCTTTCTTT. It encodes CAWNKQGSTEAFF.

The V call is TRBV3-1, the J call TRBJ1-1; D is unresolved. With 0 bases removed from V and 8 bases from J, the gap between germline ends came to 10 bases. The V gene's germline CDR1 is LGHDT and CDR2 YNNKEL (reference sequence). The CDR3 runs 13 residues. CDR3 in DNA: TGTGCCAGCAGCCAAGATCCCGGTAGGGAAGCTTTCTTT. Residues: CASSQDPGREAFF.

This clonotype was detected once. The V gene is TRBV9, the J gene TRBJ2-7; 16 bases agree with TRBD2. Looked up from germline, CDR1 is SGDLS and CDR2 is YYNGEE. This CDR3 contains 18 residues. V dropped 3 bases and J dropped 0; count of bases not matched to a gene: 6. The CDR3 DNA reads as TGTGCCAGCAGCGGGGGACTAGCGGGAGGGCCCCTCTCCTACGAGCAGTACTTC. Its protein product is CASSGGLAGGPLSYEQYF. Using reference TRBV9 and TRBJ2-7 for the parts outside the CDR3, the full variable domain is DSGVTQTPKHLITATGQRVTLRCSPRSGDLSVYWYQQSLDQGLQFLIQYYNGEERAKGNILERFSAQQFPDLHSELNLSSLELGDSALYFCASSGGLAGGPLSYEQYFGPGTRLTVT.

This sequence joins TRBV5-1 and TRBJ2-2; TRBD2 might be the D (6 bases). The germline CDR1 and CDR2 sequences are SGHRS and YFSETQ. This CDR3 is built from 14 residues. V lost 5 bases, J lost 1 base, and 9 bases lay in between. The CDR3 bases are TGCGCCAGCAGATTTAGCGGGAACACCGGGGAGCTGTTTTTT. This codes for CASRFSGNTGELFF.

This clonotype has just a few counts. A much larger clone lies a single base off, so this may be a read error. This rearrangement joins TRBV7-6 to TRBJ1-1; 9 positions agree with TRBD1. The CDR3 runs 14 residues. Germline V lookup: CDR1 SGHVS, CDR2 FNYEAQ. The DNA for the CDR3 is TGTGCCGGCAGCTCGGGACAGGGAGGTACTGAAGCTTTCTTT. It is translated as CAGSSGQGGTEAFF.